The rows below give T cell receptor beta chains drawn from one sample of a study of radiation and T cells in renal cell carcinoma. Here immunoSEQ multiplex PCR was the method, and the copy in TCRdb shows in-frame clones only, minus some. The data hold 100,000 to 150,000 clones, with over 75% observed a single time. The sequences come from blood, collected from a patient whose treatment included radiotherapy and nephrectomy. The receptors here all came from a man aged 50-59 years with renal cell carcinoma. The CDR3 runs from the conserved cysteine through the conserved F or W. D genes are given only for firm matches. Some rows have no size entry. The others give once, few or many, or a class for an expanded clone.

CASSQDLRTGGIGDGELFF	TGTGCCAGCAGCCAAGATCTCCGGACAGGGGGGATCGGGGACGGGGAGCTGTTTTTT	-	19	TRBV4-2	TRBJ2-2	TRBD1
CASGFHSGSETQYF	TGTGCTAGTGGTTTTCATTCGGGTTCAGAGACCCAGTACTTC	once	14	TRBV12-5	TRBJ2-5	-
CASSPPEQGAGYTF	TGTGCCAGCTCACCACCTGAGCAGGGGGCTGGCTACACCTTC	once	14	TRBV18	TRBJ1-2	TRBD1
CASSPTGRDQPQHF	TGTGCCAGCTCACCGACAGGGAGAGACCAGCCCCAGCATTTT	-	14	TRBV18	TRBJ1-5	TRBD1
CASSEFPPDTHNEQFF	TGTGCCAGCAGTGAATTCCCCCCGGATACTCACAATGAGCAGTTCTTC	-	16	TRBV6-1	TRBJ2-1	-
CASSRSGTQVGGFF	TGTGCCAGCAGCCGGTCCGGGACTCAGGTTGGGGGTTTCTTC	once	14	TRBV28	TRBJ2-1	-
CASSLAGQTTDTQYF	TGCGCCAGCAGCTTGGCCGGTCAGACTACAGATACGCAGTATTTT	once	15	TRBV5-1	TRBJ2-3	-
CASSYEQGIPEAFF	TGTGCCAGCAGTTACGAGCAGGGGATTCCTGAAGCTTTCTTT	once	14	TRBV6-6	TRBJ1-1	-
CASSLVGTGVSLYYGYTF	TGTGCCAGCAGCTTAGTAGGGACAGGGGTTTCCCTATACTATGGCTACACCTTC	few	18	TRBV7-2	TRBJ1-2	TRBD1
CASSQTPGTPNQPQHF	TGCGCCAGCAGCCAAACTCCCGGGACCCCCAATCAGCCCCAGCATTTT	-	16	TRBV5-1	TRBJ1-5	-
CASSTGGHNSPLHF	TGTGCCAGTAGTACCGGCGGCCATAATTCACCCCTCCACTTT	-	14	TRBV19	TRBJ1-6	-
CASSERGFGETQYF	TGCGCCAGCAGTGAACGGGGGTTTGGAGAGACCCAGTACTTC	-	14	TRBV10-1	TRBJ2-5	-
CASTPDRLGYTF	TGTGCCAGTACCCCGGACAGGTTGGGCTACACCTTC	-	12	TRBV19	TRBJ1-2	TRBD1
CASDSGGIDTEAFF	TGTGCCTCCGACTCGGGGGGGATTGACACTGAAGCTTTCTTT	-	14	TRBV30	TRBJ1-1	-
CAWSSQGNTEAFF	TGTGCCTGGAGTTCCCAGGGGAACACTGAAGCTTTCTTT	few	13	TRBV30	TRBJ1-1	-
CASRGHQEEFF	TGTGCCAGCCGGGGACACCAGGAAGAGTTCTTC	once	11	TRBV28	TRBJ2-7	-
CASSLIGTVNTGELFF	TGCGCCAGCAGCTTAATCGGGACAGTGAACACCGGGGAGCTGTTTTTT	-	16	TRBV5-1	TRBJ2-2	TRBD1
CASSRDYEQYF	TGTGCCAGCAGCAGGGATTACGAGCAGTACTTC	-	11	TRBV7-2	TRBJ2-7	-
CASSSHRDGEAFF	TGTGCCAGCAGTTCACACCGGGACGGTGAAGCTTTCTTT	-	13	TRBV2	TRBJ1-1	-
CASSLGGTGANEKLFF	TGTGCCAGCAGCTTAGGAGGGACAGGGGCGAATGAAAAACTGTTTTTT	-	16	TRBV7-9	TRBJ1-4	TRBD1
CAWSVSGSFTEAFF	TGTGCCTGGAGTGTCAGCGGGAGTTTCACTGAAGCTTTCTTT	-	14	TRBV30	TRBJ1-1	-
CASRQGTYNSPLHF	TGTGCCAGCAGACAGGGAACCTATAATTCACCCCTCCACTTT	-	14	TRBV6-5	TRBJ1-6	-
CASRVSETQYF	TGTGCCAGCAGGGTGTCAGAGACCCAGTACTTC	-	11	TRBV27	TRBJ2-5	-
CASGSPEAQTQYF	TGTGCCAGCGGCTCCCCAGAGGCGCAGACCCAGTACTTC	-	13	TRBV28	TRBJ2-5	-
CSVPGSSTDTQYF	TGCAGCGTTCCCGGGAGTAGCACAGATACGCAGTATTTT	-	13	TRBV29-1	TRBJ2-3	-
CASSFGSGGQPQHF	TGTGCCAGTAGTTTCGGATCAGGGGGTCAGCCCCAGCATTTT	once	14	TRBV19	TRBJ1-5	TRBD1
CASSIKVSTNQPQHF	TGTGCCAGTAGTATAAAGGTCTCTACCAATCAGCCCCAGCATTTT	-	15	TRBV19	TRBJ1-5	-
CASGRDGELFF	TGTGCCAGCGGGAGGGACGGGGAGCTGTTTTTT	many	11	TRBV6-6	TRBJ2-2	TRBD2
CASSNRDRVYGYTF	TGTGCCAGCAGCAACCGGGACAGGGTCTATGGCTACACCTTC	-	14	TRBV9	TRBJ1-2	TRBD1
CASSQLGDKDRLNSNQPQHF	TGCGCCAGCAGCCAACTCGGGGATAAGGACAGGTTAAATAGCAATCAGCCCCAGCATTTT	-	20	TRBV4-3	TRBJ1-5	TRBD1
CASSLARGTTDTQYF	TGCGCCAGCAGCTTAGCGCGGGGGACCACAGATACGCAGTATTTT	-	15	TRBV5-1	TRBJ2-3	TRBD2
CASSYNRGGGYTF	TGTGCCAGCAGTTACAACAGGGGTGGGGGCTACACCTTC	-	13	TRBV6-5	TRBJ1-2	TRBD1
CASSPGTGGEKLFF	TGTGCCAGCAGCCCAGGGACAGGTGGAGAAAAACTGTTTTTT	-	14	TRBV4-2	TRBJ1-4	TRBD1
CASSGTSGSWGEQYF	TGTGCCAGCAGCGGGACTAGCGGGAGTTGGGGCGAGCAGTACTTC	-	15	TRBV2	TRBJ2-7	TRBD2
CASSTVVATNEKLFF	TGTGCCAGCAGTACCGTCGTGGCAACTAATGAAAAACTGTTTTTT	few	15	TRBV27	TRBJ1-4	-
CASSLGPALSYNEQFF	TGCGCCAGCAGCCTCGGACCGGCGCTCTCCTACAATGAGCAGTTCTTC	-	16	TRBV4-1	TRBJ2-1	-
CASSVVGTAYNEQFF	TGTGCCAGCAGCGTAGTTGGGACGGCTTACAATGAGCAGTTCTTC	-	15	TRBV9	TRBJ2-1	-
CASSYQGGTGELFF	TGTGCCAGCAGTTACCAGGGAGGTACCGGGGAGCTGTTTTTT	-	14	TRBV6-6	TRBJ2-2	-
CASSSGGLFDF	TGTGCCAGCAGCTCAGGGGGACTATTTGACTTC	-	11	TRBV11-2	TRBJ2-4	-
CASAPFAETQYF	TGTGCCAGCGCACCTTTCGCAGAGACCCAGTACTTC	-	12	TRBV2	TRBJ2-5	-
CASSKHSEETQYF	TGTGCCAGCAGCAAGCACAGTGAAGAGACCCAGTACTTC	-	13	TRBV9	TRBJ2-5	-
CAWSAQGSTGELFF	TGTGCCTGGAGTGCGCAGGGGAGCACCGGGGAGCTGTTTTTT	-	14	TRBV30	TRBJ2-2	-